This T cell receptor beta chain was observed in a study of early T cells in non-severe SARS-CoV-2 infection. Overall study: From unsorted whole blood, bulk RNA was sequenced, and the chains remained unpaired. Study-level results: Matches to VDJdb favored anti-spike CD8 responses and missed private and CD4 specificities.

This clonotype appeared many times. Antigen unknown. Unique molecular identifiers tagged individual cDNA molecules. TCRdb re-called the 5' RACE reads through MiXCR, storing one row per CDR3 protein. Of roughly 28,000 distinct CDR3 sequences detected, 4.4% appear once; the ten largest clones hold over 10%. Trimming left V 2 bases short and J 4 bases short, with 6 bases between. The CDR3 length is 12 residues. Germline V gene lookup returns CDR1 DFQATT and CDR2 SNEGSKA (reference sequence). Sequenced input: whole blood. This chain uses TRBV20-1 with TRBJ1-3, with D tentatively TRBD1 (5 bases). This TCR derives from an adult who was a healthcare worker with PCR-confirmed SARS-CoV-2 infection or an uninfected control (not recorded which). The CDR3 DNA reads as TGCAGTGCTAGAAGACAGGGAAACACCATATATTTT. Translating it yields CSARRQGNTIYF.